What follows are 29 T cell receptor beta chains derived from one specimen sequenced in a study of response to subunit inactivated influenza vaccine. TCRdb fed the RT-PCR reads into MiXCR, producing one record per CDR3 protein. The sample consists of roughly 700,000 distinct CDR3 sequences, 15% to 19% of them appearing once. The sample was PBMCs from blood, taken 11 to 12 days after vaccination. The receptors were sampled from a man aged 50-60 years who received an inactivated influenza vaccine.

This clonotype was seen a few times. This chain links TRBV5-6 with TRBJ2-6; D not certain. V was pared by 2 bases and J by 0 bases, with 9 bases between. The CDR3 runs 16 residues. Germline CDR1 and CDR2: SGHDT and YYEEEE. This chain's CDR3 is CASSFPWISGANVLTF. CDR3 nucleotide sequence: TGTGCCAGCAGCTTCCCTTGGATCTCTGGGGCCAACGTCCTGACTTTC.

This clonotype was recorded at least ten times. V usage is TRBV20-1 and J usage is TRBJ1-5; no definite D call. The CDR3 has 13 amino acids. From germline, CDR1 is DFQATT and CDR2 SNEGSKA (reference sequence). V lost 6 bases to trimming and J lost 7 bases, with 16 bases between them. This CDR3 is CSAGDLPGQPQHF. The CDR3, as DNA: TGCAGTGCCGGAGACCTACCGGGGCAGCCCCAGCATTTT.

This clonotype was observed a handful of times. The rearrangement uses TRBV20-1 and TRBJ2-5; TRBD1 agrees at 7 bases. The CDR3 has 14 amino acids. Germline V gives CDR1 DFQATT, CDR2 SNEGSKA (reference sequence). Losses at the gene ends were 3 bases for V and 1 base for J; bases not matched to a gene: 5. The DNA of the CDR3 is TGCAGTGCTAGGACAGGGATTTTCCAAGAGACCCAGTACTTC. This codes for CSARTGIFQETQYF.

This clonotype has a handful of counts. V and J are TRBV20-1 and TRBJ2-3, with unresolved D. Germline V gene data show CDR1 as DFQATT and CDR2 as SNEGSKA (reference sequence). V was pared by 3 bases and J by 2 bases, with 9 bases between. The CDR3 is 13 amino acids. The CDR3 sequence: CSASRATTDTQYF. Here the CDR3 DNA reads TGCAGTGCTAGTAGAGCGACCACAGATACGCAGTATTTT.

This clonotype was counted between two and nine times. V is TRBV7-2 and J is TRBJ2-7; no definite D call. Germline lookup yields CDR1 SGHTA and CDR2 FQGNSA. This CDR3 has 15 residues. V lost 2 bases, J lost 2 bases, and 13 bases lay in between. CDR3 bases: TGTGCCAGCAGCTTAACCTCCAGCGAGCCCTACGAGCAGTACTTC. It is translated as CASSLTSSEPYEQYF.

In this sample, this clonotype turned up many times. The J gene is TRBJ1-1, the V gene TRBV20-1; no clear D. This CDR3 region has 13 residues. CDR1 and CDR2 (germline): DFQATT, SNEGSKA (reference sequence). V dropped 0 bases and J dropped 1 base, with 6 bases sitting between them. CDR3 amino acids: CSARDWANTEAFF. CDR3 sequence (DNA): TGCAGTGCTAGAGACTGGGCGAACACTGAAGCTTTCTTT.

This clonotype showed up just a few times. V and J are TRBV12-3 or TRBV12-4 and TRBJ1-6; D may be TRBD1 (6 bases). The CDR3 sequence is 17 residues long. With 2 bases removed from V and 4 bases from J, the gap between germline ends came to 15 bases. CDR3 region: CASSLSASGQYNSPLHF. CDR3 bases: TGTGCCAGCAGTTTATCGGCGTCGGGACAATATAATTCACCCCTCCACTTT.

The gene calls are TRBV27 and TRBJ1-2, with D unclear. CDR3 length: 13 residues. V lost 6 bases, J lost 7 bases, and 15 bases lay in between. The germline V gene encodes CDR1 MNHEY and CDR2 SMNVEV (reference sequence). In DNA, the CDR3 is TGTGCCAGCAGCTCTTTAGGGCGGGGTGGCTACACCTTC. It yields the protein CASSSLGRGGYTF.

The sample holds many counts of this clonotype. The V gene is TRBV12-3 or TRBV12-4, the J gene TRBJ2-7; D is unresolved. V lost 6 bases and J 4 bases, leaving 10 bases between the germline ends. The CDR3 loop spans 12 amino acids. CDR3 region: CASSSVGYEQYF. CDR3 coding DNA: TGTGCCAGCAGCTCAGTGGGGTACGAGCAGTACTTC.

CDR3 bases: TGTGCCAGCAGTCCCACCCACAACTCTGGAAACACCATATATTTT. Translated: CASSPTHNSGNTIYF. The rearrangement links TRBV12-3 or TRBV12-4 to TRBJ1-3; D gene ambiguous. V lost 5 bases and J lost 0, with 11 bases in between. The CDR3 covers 15 residues.

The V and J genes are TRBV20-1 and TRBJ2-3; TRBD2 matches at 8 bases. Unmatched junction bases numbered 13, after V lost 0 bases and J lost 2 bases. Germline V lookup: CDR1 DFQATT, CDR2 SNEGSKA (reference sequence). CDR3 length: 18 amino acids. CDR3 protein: CSARDNSPLGLVTDTQYF. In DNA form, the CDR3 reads TGCAGTGCTAGAGATAACTCACCATTGGGACTAGTCACAGATACGCAGTATTTT.

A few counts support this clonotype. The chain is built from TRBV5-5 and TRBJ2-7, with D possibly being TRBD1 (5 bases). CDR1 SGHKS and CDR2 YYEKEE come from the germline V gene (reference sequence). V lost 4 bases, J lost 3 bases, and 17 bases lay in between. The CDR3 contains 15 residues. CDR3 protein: CASSIDSSLNYEQYF. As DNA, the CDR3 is TGTGCCAGCAGCATAGACAGCAGTTTAAACTACGAGCAGTACTTC.

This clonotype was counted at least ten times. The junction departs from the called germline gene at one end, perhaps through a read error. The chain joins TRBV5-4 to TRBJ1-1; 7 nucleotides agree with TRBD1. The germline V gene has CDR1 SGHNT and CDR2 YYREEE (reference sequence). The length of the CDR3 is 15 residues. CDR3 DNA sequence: TGCGCCAGCAGCTCGACAGGGAACTTGAACACTGAAGCTTTCTTT. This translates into CASSSTGNLNTEAFF.

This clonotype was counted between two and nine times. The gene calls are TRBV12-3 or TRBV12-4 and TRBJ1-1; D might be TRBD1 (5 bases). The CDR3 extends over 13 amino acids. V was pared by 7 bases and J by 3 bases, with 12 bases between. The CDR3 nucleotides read TGTGCCAGCAACACGGGGGTGCACACTGAAGCTTTCTTT. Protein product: CASNTGVHTEAFF.

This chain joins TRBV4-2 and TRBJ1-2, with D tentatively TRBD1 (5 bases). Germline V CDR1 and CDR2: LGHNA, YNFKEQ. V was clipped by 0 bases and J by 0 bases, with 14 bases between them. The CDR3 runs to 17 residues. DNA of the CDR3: TGTGCCAGCAGCCAAGATTGGGCAGGGCCTCCTAACTATGGCTACACCTTC. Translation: CASSQDWAGPPNYGYTF.

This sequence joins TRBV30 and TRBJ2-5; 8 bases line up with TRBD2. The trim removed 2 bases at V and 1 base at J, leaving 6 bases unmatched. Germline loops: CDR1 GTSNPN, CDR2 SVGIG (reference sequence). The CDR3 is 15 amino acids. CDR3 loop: CAWSFTSGPQETQYF. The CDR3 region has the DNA TGTGCCTGGAGTTTCACTAGCGGACCCCAAGAGACCCAGTACTTC.

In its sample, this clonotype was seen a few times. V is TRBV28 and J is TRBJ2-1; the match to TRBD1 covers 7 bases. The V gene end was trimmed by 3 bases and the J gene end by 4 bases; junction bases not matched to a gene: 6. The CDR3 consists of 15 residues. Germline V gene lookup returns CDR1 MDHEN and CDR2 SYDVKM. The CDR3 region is CASSFDRARYNEQFF. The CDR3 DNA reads TGTGCCAGCAGTTTCGACAGGGCCAGATACAATGAGCAGTTCTTC.

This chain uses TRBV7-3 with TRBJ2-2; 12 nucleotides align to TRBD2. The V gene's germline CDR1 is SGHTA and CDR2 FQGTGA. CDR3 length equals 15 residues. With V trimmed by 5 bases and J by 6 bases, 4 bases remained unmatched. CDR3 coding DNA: TGTGCCAGCAGCATACTAGCGGGAGGCGCCGGGGAGCTGTTTTTT. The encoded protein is CASSILAGGAGELFF.

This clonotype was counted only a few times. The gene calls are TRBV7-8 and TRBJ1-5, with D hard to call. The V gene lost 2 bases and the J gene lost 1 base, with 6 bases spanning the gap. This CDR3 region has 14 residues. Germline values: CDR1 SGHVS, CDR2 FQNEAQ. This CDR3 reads CASSLLLSNQPQHF. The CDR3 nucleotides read TGTGCCAGCAGCTTATTATTGAGCAATCAGCCCCAGCATTTT.

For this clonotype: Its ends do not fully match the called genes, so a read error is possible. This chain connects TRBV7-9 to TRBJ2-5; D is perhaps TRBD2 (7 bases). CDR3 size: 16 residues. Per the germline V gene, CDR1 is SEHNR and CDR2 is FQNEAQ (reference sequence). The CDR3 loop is CASSIIRSGAGETHYF. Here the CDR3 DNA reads TGTGCCAGCAGCATCATCCGTTCGGGGGCGGGAGAGACCCATTACTTC. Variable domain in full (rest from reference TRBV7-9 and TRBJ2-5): DTGVSQNPRHKITKRGQNVTFRCDPISEHNRLYWYRQTLGQGPEFLTYFQNEAQLEKSRLLSDRFSAERPKGSFSTLEIQRTEQGDSAMYLCASSIIRSGAGETHYFGPGTRLLVL.

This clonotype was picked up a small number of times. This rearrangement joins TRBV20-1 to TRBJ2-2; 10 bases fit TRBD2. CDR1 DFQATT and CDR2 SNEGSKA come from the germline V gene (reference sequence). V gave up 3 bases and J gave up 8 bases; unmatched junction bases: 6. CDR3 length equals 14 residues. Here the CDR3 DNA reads TGCAGTGCTAGTCTAGCGGGAGCAGCTGGGGAGCTGTTTTTT. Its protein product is CSASLAGAAGELFF.

DNA for the CDR3: TGTGCCAGCAGCTTAGGGACAGGGTACAATCAGCCCCAGCATTTT. Protein sequence: CASSLGTGYNQPQHF. The V gene is TRBV7-2, the J gene TRBJ1-5; 8 nucleotides agree with TRBD1. The germline CDR1 and CDR2 sequences are SGHTA and FQGNSA. V lost 1 base, J lost 3 bases, and 2 bases stayed unmatched. This CDR3 is 15 amino acids long.

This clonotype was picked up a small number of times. DNA for the CDR3: TGTGCCAGCAGCTCCACCCCGACAGGGGGTGAAAAACTGTTTTTT. This sequence encodes CASSSTPTGGEKLFF. The chain combines TRBV5-5 with TRBJ1-4; 9 bases match TRBD1. The CDR3 is 15 amino acids. Germline assignment: CDR1 SGHKS and CDR2 YYEKEE (reference sequence). The junction had 7 bases not matched to a gene; V was cut back by 3 bases and J by 7 bases.

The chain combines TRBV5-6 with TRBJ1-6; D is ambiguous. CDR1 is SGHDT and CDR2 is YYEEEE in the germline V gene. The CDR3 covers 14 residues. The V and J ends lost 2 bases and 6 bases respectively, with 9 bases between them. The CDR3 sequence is CASSFGVPNSPLHF. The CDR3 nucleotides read TGTGCCAGCAGCTTTGGGGTTCCTAATTCACCCCTCCACTTT.

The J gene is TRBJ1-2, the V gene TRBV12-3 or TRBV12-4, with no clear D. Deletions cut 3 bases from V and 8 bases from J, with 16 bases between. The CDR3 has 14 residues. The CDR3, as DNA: TGTGCCAGCAGTTTGCCCCGGCAGGTCGCAGGCTACACCTTC. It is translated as CASSLPRQVAGYTF.

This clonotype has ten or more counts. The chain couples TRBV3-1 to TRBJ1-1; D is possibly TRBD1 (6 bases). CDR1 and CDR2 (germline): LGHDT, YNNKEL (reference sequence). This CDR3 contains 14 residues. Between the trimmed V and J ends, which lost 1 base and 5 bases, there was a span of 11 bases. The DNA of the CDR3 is TGTGCCAGCAGCCAAGTACAGGGAAGGACTGAAGCTTTCTTT. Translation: CASSQVQGRTEAFF.

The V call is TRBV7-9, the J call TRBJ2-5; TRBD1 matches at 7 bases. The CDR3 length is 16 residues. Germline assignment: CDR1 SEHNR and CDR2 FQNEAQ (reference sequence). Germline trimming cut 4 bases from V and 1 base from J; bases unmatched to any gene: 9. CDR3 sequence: CASSSLGTVSQETQYF. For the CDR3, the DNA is TGTGCCAGCAGCTCCCTGGGGACAGTGAGCCAAGAGACCCAGTACTTC.

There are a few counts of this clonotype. The CDR3 DNA is TGTGCCAGTACGACTTGGGTACTAGCGGGACGCACAGATACGCAGTATTTT. It specifies CASTTWVLAGRTDTQYF. The genes are TRBV19 and TRBJ2-3; 10 nucleotides line up with TRBD2. The CDR3 has 17 residues. The V gene end was trimmed by 7 bases and the J gene end by 1 base; junction bases not matched to a gene: 11. Germline CDR1 is LNHDA and CDR2 is SQIVND (reference sequence).

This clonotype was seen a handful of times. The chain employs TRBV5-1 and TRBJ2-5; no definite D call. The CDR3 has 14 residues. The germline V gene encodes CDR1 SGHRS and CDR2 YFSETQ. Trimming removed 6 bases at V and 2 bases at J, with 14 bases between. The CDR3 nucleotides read TGCGCCAGCACTCGACAAGAGGTACAAGAGACCCAGTACTTC. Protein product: CASTRQEVQETQYF.